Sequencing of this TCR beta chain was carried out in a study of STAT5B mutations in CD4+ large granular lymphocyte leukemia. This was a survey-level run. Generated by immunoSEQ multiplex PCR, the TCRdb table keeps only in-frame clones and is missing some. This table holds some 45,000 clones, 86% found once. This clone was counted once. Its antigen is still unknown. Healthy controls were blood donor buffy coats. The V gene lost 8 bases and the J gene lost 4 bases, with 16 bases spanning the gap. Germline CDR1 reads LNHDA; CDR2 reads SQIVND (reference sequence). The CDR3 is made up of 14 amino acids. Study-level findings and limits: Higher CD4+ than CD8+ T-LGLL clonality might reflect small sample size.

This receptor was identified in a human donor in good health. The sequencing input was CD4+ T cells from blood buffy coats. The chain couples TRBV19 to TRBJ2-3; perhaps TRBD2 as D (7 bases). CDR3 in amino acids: CASRGGGEPDTQYF. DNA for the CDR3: TGTGCCAGTCGGGGCGGGGGCGAGCCAGATACGCAGTATTTT. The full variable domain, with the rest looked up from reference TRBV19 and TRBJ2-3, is DGGITQSPKYLFRKEGQNVTLSCEQNLNHDAMYWYRQDPGQGLRLIYYSQIVNDFQKGDIAEGYSVSREKKESFPLTVTSAQKNPTAFYLCASRGGGEPDTQYFGPGTRLTVL.